This T cell receptor (beta chain) derives from a study of blood T cell repertoires in COVID-19. Study-wide context: Sources were T cells, B-cell-depleted T cells, or PBMCs; the material itself was cDNA or gDNA.

This CDR3 region has 14 residues. CDR1 and CDR2 (germline): LGHDT, YNNKEL (reference sequence). Trimming took 0 bases from V and 6 from J, leaving 8 bases between them. In the original processing: The assay estimated nucleated cells by amplifying reference gene primers. Some clones are missing from TCRdb's copy, which holds only in-frame ones; the method was immunoSEQ multiplex PCR. The V and J calls and clone size were taken over from that table, and D and trimming were inferred from the DNA. The sample contains about 260,000 clones, approximately 86% of which appear only once. The rearrangement joins TRBV3-1 (or the pseudogene TRBV3-2) to TRBJ1-4; D call uncertain. The material sequenced was peripheral blood. This sequence was found in a human donor in a cohort sampled during active COVID-19. The CDR3 coding sequence is TGTGCCAGCAGCCAAGATTGGGCAGATGAAAAACTGTTTTTT. Encoded protein: CASSQDWADEKLFF.